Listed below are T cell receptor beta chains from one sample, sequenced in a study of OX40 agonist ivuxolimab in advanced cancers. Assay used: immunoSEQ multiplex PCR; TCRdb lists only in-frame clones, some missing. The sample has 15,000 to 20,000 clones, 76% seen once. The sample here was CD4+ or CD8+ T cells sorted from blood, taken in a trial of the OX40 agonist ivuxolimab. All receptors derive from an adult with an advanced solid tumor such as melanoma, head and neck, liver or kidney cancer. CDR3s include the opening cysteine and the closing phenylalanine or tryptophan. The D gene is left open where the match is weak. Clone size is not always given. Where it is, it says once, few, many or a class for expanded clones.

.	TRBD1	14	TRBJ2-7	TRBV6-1	TGTGCCAGCAGGGAGGGGACAGGAAGCTACGAGCAGTACTTC	CASREGTGSYEQYF
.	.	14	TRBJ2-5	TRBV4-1	TGCGCCAGCAGCCAATCGGACGTACAAGAGACCCAGTACTTC	CASSQSDVQETQYF
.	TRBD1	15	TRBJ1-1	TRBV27	TGTGCCAGCAGTTCTCTCACAGGGGGCGCCGCTGAAGCTTTCTTT	CASSSLTGGAAEAFF
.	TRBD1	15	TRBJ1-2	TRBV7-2	TGTGCCAGCAGCTCTGGGACAGGGGTTAACTATGGCTACACCTTC	CASSSGTGVNYGYTF
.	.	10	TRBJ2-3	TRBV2	TGTGCCAGCAGTACAGATACGCAGTATTTT	CASSTDTQYF
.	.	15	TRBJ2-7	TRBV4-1	TGCGCCAGCAGCCCGTATGGAACCGCTCCCTACGAGCAGTACTTC	CASSPYGTAPYEQYF
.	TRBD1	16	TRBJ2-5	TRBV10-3	TGTGCCATCAGATCGCCCGGGACAGGGGTCGGCGAGACCCAGTACTTC	CAIRSPGTGVGETQYF
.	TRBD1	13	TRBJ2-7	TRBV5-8	TGTGCCAGCAGCTTCAGGACAGGCTACGAGCAGTACTTC	CASSFRTGYEQYF
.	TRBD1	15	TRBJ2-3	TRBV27	TGTGCCAGCAGTCCCCGGAGCAGGGGGACAGATACGCAGTATTTT	CASSPRSRGTDTQYF
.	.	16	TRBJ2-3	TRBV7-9	TGTGCCAGCAGCATCTGGACACGCCGAGGCACAGATACGCAGTATTTT	CASSIWTRRGTDTQYF
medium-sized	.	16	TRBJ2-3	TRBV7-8	TGTGCCAGCAGCTTAGAGGTGATCCCGACTGCAGATACGCAGTATTTT	CASSLEVIPTADTQYF
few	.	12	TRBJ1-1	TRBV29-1	TGCAGCGTTGGACAGAGGGTATCTGAAGCTTTCTTT	CSVGQRVSEAFF
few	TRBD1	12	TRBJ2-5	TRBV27	TGTGCCAGCGGACAGGGCGGGGAGACCCAGTACTTC	CASGQGGETQYF
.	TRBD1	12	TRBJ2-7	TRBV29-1	TGCAGCGCTACGGGACAGGGGAAGGAGCAGTACTTC	CSATGQGKEQYF
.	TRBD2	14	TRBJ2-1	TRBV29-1	TGCAGCGTTTGGGGACTAGCGGGAGATGGCGAGCAGTTCTTC	CSVWGLAGDGEQFF
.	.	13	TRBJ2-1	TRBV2	TGTGCCAGCCACGCGGCAGGTGGAGGTGAGCAGTTCTTC	CASHAAGGGEQFF
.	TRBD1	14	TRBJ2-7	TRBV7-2	TGTGCCAGCAGCTCGACGACAGGGGCCTACGAGCAGTACTTC	CASSSTTGAYEQYF
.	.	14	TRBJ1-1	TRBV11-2	TGTGCCAGCAGCCCGGGGCCTGAACGGGTTGAAGCTTTCTTT	CASSPGPERVEAFF
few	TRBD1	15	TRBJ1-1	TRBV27	TGTGCCAGCAGTCCCTGGACAGGAGAGAACACTGAAGCTTTCTTT	CASSPWTGENTEAFF
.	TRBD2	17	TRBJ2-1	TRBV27	TGTGCCAGCAGTTTAGTTCCTACTAGCGGGAGGGCAAATGAGCAGTTCTTC	CASSLVPTSGRANEQFF
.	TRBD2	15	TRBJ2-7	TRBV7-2	TGTGCCAGCAGCACAAGCGGGGGGGCCCTATACGAGCAGTACTTC	CASSTSGGALYEQYF
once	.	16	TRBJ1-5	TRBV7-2	TGTGCCAGCAGCCCCCTCCCAACGGGGGCGGGTCAGCCCCAGCATTTT	CASSPLPTGAGQPQHF
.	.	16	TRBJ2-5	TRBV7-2	TGTGCCAGCAGCGGAACGGTCCGGATTCAACGGGAGACCCAGTACTTC	CASSGTVRIQRETQYF
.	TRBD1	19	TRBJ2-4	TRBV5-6	TGTGCCAGCAGCTTGGCCCTAAGGGGACAGGGGGCGCGCAAAAACATTCAGTACTTC	CASSLALRGQGARKNIQYF
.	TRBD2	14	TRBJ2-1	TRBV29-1	TGCAGCCCCGGAGGGCTAGCGGCCTACAATGAGCAGTTCTTC	CSPGGLAAYNEQFF
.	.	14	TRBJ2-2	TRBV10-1	TGCGCCAGCAGTGACTACTTGAACACCGGGGAGCTGTTTTTT	CASSDYLNTGELFF
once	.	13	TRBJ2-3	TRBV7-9	TGTGCCAGCAGCTCGACAATAAAAGATACGCAGTATTTT	CASSSTIKDTQYF
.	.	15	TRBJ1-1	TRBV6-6	TGTGCCAGCAGTTACTCCCTGGCGGCGAACACTGAAGCTTTCTTT	CASSYSLAANTEAFF
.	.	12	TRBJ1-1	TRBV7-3	TGTGCCAGCAGCCCGACAGGCACTGAAGCTTTCTTT	CASSPTGTEAFF
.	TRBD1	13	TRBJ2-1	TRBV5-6	TGTGCCAGCAGCTCTTCAGGGGGCGAGGAGCAGTTCTTC	CASSSSGGEEQFF
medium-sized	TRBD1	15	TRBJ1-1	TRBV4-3	TGCGCCAGCAGCCAGTGGACAGGAGCGAACACTGAAGCTTTCTTT	CASSQWTGANTEAFF
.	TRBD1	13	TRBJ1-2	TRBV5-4	TGTGCCAGCAGCCAGGGGGTGGAGAGGGGCTACACCTTC	CASSQGVERGYTF
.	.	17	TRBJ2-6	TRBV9	TGTGCCAGCAGCGTGTCACAGACAGACTCTGGGGCCAACGTCCTGACTTTC	CASSVSQTDSGANVLTF
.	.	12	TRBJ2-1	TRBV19	TGTGCCAGTAGTATAGGCTACAATGAGCAGTTCTTC	CASSIGYNEQFF
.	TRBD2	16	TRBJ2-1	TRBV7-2	TGTGCCAGCAGCTTAGACCTTAGCGGGGTTAACAATGAGCAGTTCTTC	CASSLDLSGVNNEQFF
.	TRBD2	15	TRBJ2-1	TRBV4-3	TGCGCCAGCAGTCCCGGACTAGCGGGATGGGATGAGCAGTTCTTC	CASSPGLAGWDEQFF
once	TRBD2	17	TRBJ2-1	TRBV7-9	TGTGCCAGCAGCTCCGGGACTAGCCAAACATCCTACAATGAGCAGTTCTTC	CASSSGTSQTSYNEQFF
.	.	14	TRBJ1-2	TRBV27	TGTGCCAGCAGTTTGGCCGGCGCGGACGATGGCTACACCTTC	CASSLAGADDGYTF
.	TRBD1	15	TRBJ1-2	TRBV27	TGTGCCAGCAGTTCCATGGACAGGGTTGGCTATGGCTACACCTTC	CASSSMDRVGYGYTF
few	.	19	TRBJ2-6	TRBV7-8	TGTGCCAGCAGCTTAGCTGGTCCGGACGTTAGCTCTGGGGCCAACGTCCTGACTTTC	CASSLAGPDVSSGANVLTF
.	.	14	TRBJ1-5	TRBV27	TGTGCCAGCTCCCCGCGGAGTAGCAATCAGCCCCAGCATTTT	CASSPRSSNQPQHF
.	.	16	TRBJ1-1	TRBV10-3	TGTGCCATCAGTGAGTCCCAGACGGCCATGAACACTGAAGCTTTCTTT	CAISESQTAMNTEAFF
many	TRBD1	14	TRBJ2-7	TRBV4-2	TGTGCCAGCAGCTTTGGGACAGGGCTCTACGAGCAGTACTTC	CASSFGTGLYEQYF
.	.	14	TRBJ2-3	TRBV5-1	TGCGCCAGCAGCTTGGAGCGGTATACAGATACGCAGTATTTT	CASSLERYTDTQYF
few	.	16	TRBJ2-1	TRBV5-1	TGCACCAGCACCCTTTTCTTAGCAGGGGATTACAATGAGCAGTTCTTC	CTSTLFLAGDYNEQFF
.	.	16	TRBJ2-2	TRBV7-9	TGTGCCAGCAGCTTAGCGAGGGGCGGTTACACCGGGGAGCTGTTTTTT	CASSLARGGYTGELFF
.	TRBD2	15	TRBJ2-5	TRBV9	TGTGCCAGCAGCGTCAATAGCGGGGGACAAGAGACCCAGTACTTC	CASSVNSGGQETQYF
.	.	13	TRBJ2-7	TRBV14	TGTGCCAGCAGCCAGGGTCGATCCTACGAGCAGTACTTC	CASSQGRSYEQYF
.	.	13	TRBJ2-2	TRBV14	TGTGCCAGCAGCCAAGCAGGACACCGGGGAGCTGTTTTT	CASSQAGHRGAVF
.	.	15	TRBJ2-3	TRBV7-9	TGTGCCAGCAGCTCTCGAGGGAGAGAAACAGATACGCAGTATTTT	CASSSRGRETDTQYF
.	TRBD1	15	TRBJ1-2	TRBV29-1	TGCAGCGTTGAGGGCCCCCGGGACAGAGGCTATGGCTACACCTTC	CSVEGPRDRGYGYTF
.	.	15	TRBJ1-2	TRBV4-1	TGCGCCAGCAGCGGTGACGGCGGGGGGTGGTATGGCTACACCTTC	CASSGDGGGWYGYTF
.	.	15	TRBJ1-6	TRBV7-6	TGTGCCAGCAGAAAGGACGGCTCCTATAATTCACCCCTCCACTTT	CASRKDGSYNSPLHF
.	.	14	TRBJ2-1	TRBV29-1	TGCAGCGTCGGGTGGGGGGATGGGGGTGATGAGCAGTTCTTC	CSVGWGDGGDEQFF
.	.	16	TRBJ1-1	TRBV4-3	TGCGCCAGCAGCCAAGATTGGAGGGATATGAACACTGAAGCTTTCTTT	CASSQDWRDMNTEAFF
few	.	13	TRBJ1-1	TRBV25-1	TGTGCCAGCAGTCACAATACGTACACTGAAGCTTTCTTT	CASSHNTYTEAFF